The T cell receptor (beta chain) under discussion was sequenced for a study of lymphopenia after photon versus proton radiotherapy. Study outcomes and limitations: Survival link was tested only in deceased patients; proton benefit remains a possibility.

Assay: immunoSEQ multiplex PCR; the TCRdb copy retains only in-frame clones and omits some. The sample yields approximately 160,000 clones, roughly nine tenths seen once. Of note for this clone: The antigen is undetermined.

J lost 7 bases, V lost 0 bases, and 5 bases had no gene match. CDR1 and CDR2 (germline): SGHNT, YYREEE (reference sequence). This CDR3 is 15 amino acids long. The genes are TRBV5-4 and TRBJ2-7; 12 nucleotides line up with TRBD2. This specimen was peripheral blood, taken from a patient treated with photon-based radiotherapy. The TCR sequence derives from a man aged 45 to 65 with gastric cancer. The CDR3 protein is CASSLVSSGRDEQYF. Here the CDR3 DNA reads TGTGCCAGCAGCTTGGTGTCTAGCGGGAGGGATGAGCAGTACTTC.